The next 18 T cell receptor beta chains were all read from a single sample in a study of OX40 agonist ivuxolimab in advanced cancers. Sequencing was performed with immunoSEQ multiplex PCR; in TCRdb, only in-frame clones are kept and a portion is missing. Of tens of thousands of clones in the sample, 85% were seen once. The material was CD4+ or CD8+ T cells sorted from blood, obtained in a trial of the OX40 agonist ivuxolimab. The origin of the receptors is an adult with an advanced solid tumor such as melanoma, head and neck, liver or kidney cancer.

V gene TRBV7-9 combines with J gene TRBJ1-6, with 7 nucleotides matching TRBD1. The length of the CDR3 is 16 residues. Germline CDR1 is SEHNR and CDR2 is FQNEAQ (reference sequence). The V and J ends lost 4 bases and 7 bases, in that order; junction bases with no gene match: 10. CDR3 amino acids: CASSSGGGQLNSPLHF. CDR3 nucleotide sequence: TGTGCCAGCAGCTCAGGTGGGGGACAGCTAAATTCACCCCTCCACTTT.

This chain uses TRBV2 with TRBJ1-6; 9 bases are shared with TRBD1. Trimming cost V 4 bases and J 13 bases; bases outside gene matches: 14. CDR3 length equals 16 residues. Germline V gene sequence: CDR1 SNHLY, CDR2 FYNNEI. The CDR3 DNA follows: TGTGCCAGCAGTGCACCCCGGACAGGGGACATTCAGCCCCTCCACTTT. Translation gives CASSAPRTGDIQPLHF.

This chain links TRBV6-5 with TRBJ1-6; no reliable D call. This CDR3 has 14 residues. CDR1 is MNHEY and CDR2 is SVGAGI in the germline V gene. V lost 2 bases to trimming and J lost 7 bases, with 9 bases between them. The CDR3 coding sequence is TGTGCCAGCAGTTACCGCACACCGAATTCACCCCTCCACTTT. It is translated as CASSYRTPNSPLHF.

This chain connects TRBV28 to TRBJ2-1; the D gene is possibly TRBD1 (6 bases). The germline CDR1 and CDR2 sequences are MDHEN and SYDVKM. V was pared by 6 bases and J by 5 bases, with 14 bases between. CDR3 length equals 14 residues. The CDR3 spells CASRPTGSHNEQFF. The CDR3 coding sequence is TGTGCCAGCAGACCCACAGGGTCCCACAATGAGCAGTTCTTC.

The CDR3 nucleotides are TGCGCCAGCAGCTTGGGGGGGACCTCCTACAATGAGCAGTTCTTC. This codes for CASSLGGTSYNEQFF. This chain joins TRBV5-1 and TRBJ2-1; D assignment may be TRBD1 or TRBD2 (5 bases each). V dropped 0 bases and J dropped 0 bases, with 7 bases sitting between them. There are 15 residues in the CDR3. Germline V gives CDR1 SGHRS, CDR2 YFSETQ.

V and J are TRBV7-9 and TRBJ2-1; D is possibly TRBD2 (6 bases). The V and J ends lost 5 bases and 8 bases respectively, with 13 bases between them. The CDR3 has 13 amino acids. In germline, CDR1 is SEHNR, CDR2 FQNEAQ (reference sequence). The CDR3 region is CASSAPTGDEQFF. In DNA form, the CDR3 reads TGTGCCAGCAGCGCCCCGACGGGGGATGAGCAGTTCTTC.

The chain recombines TRBV7-2 with TRBJ2-5; 12 nucleotides line up with TRBD2. The germline gives CDR1 SGHTA, CDR2 FQGNSA. V shed 8 bases and J 4 bases; nucleotides not matched to a gene: 14. The CDR3 covers 17 residues. The CDR3 protein is CASGIGLAGGRGETQYF. The CDR3 nucleotides are TGTGCCAGCGGAATCGGGCTAGCGGGAGGGCGAGGAGAGACCCAGTACTTC.

V and J are TRBV18 and TRBJ2-7; TRBD1 matches at 7 bases. The germline V gene has CDR1 KGHSH and CDR2 LQKENI. V was pared by 1 base and J by 1 base, with 4 bases of the junction left unmatched. The CDR3 is 15 residues long. DNA of the CDR3: TGTGCCAGCTCACCACGGGCAGGGGGATCCTACGAGCAGTACTTC. Translation: CASSPRAGGSYEQYF.

This chain uses TRBV11-2 with TRBJ1-5; D is unresolved. The CDR3 consists of 13 residues. CDR1 and CDR2 (germline): SGHAT, FQNNGV. V was pared by 5 bases and J by 2 bases, with 7 bases between. CDR3 region: CASSEFGNQPQHF. CDR3 nucleotide sequence: TGTGCCAGCAGCGAATTTGGCAATCAGCCCCAGCATTTT.

This clone was found once. The chain carries TRBV14 and TRBJ2-5; no reliable D call. Per the germline V gene, CDR1 is SGHDN and CDR2 is FVKESK. Trimming pared 0 bases from V and 2 bases from J, leaving 7 bases between. CDR3 size: 14 residues. This CDR3 is CASSQDLEQETQYF. In DNA form, the CDR3 reads TGTGCCAGCAGCCAAGATTTGGAGCAAGAGACCCAGTACTTC.

The chain is built from TRBV2 and TRBJ2-7, with D hard to call. This CDR3 is 14 amino acids long. Germline CDR1 is SNHLY and CDR2 is FYNNEI. Trimming shortened V by 9 bases and J by 2 bases, and 17 bases separated the two germline ends. CDR3 sequence (DNA): TGTGCCAGTGGAAGGACGGAGACCACCTACGAGCAGTACTTC. Amino acids: CASGRTETTYEQYF.

This sequence joins TRBV14 and TRBJ2-5; 7 positions match TRBD2. V was clipped by 3 bases and J by 11 bases; unmatched bases: 9. This CDR3 region has 13 residues. CDR1 SGHDN and CDR2 FVKESK come from the germline V gene. In DNA, the CDR3 is TGTGCCAGCAGCCAGGGATGGGGGGGTGAGCAGTACTTC. Translation gives CASSQGWGGEQYF.

V and J are TRBV19 and TRBJ1-1; D is undetermined. The CDR3 covers 17 residues. V was pared by 1 base and J by 0 bases, with 15 bases between. Germline loops: CDR1 LNHDA, CDR2 SQIVND (reference sequence). The CDR3 sequence is CASSIGLFGLMNTEAFF. CDR3 coding DNA: TGTGCCAGTAGTATAGGTCTGTTTGGCTTAATGAACACTGAAGCTTTCTTT.

In its sample, this clone was seen once. The J gene is TRBJ2-3, the V gene TRBV19; D could derive from TRBD1 or TRBD2 (5 bases each). The CDR3 is 15 residues long. V lost 3 bases, J lost 4 bases, and 14 bases lay in between. Per germline, CDR1 LNHDA and CDR2 SQIVND (reference sequence). CDR3 nucleotides: TGTGCCAGTAGTATGCGAAGGGGAGATGCAGATACGCAGTATTTT. Its translation: CASSMRRGDADTQYF.

This chain connects TRBV6-1 to TRBJ2-1, with unresolved D. Trimming shortened V by 7 bases and J by 4 bases, and 8 bases separated the two germline ends. CDR1 MNHNS and CDR2 SASEGT come from the germline V gene. This CDR3 spans 12 amino acids. The CDR3 is CASTLLYNEQFF. DNA of the CDR3: TGTGCCAGCACTCTCCTATACAATGAGCAGTTCTTC.

This chain links TRBV5-3 with TRBJ2-1; D gene unclear. TRBV5-3 is placed among ORFs of uncertain function. The CDR3 has 11 residues. Trimming cost V 4 bases and J 15 bases, with 14 bases left between them. The CDR3 is CARSRQVRGFF. The DNA of the CDR3 is TGTGCCAGAAGCCGCCAAGTCCGAGGGTTCTTC.

The chain has TRBV19 and TRBJ2-7; maybe TRBD2 (6 bases). V shed 5 bases and J shed 7 bases, with 21 bases lying between them. The CDR3 is 15 amino acids. CDR1 LNHDA and CDR2 SQIVND come from the germline V gene (reference sequence). The CDR3 coding sequence is TGTGCCAGTAGTCGTATAGGAGAGTTCGGGGGAGAGCAGTACTTC. Protein: CASSRIGEFGGEQYF.

V gene TRBV2 combines with J gene TRBJ2-2; TRBD2 agrees at 12 bases. V dropped 2 bases and J dropped 6; count of bases not matched to a gene: 4. The CDR3 loop spans 16 amino acids. The V gene's germline CDR1 is SNHLY and CDR2 FYNNEI. CDR3 in DNA: TGTGCCAGCAGTGAATTACTAGCGGGAGGATCCGGGGAGCTGTTTTTT. This codes for CASSELLAGGSGELFF.